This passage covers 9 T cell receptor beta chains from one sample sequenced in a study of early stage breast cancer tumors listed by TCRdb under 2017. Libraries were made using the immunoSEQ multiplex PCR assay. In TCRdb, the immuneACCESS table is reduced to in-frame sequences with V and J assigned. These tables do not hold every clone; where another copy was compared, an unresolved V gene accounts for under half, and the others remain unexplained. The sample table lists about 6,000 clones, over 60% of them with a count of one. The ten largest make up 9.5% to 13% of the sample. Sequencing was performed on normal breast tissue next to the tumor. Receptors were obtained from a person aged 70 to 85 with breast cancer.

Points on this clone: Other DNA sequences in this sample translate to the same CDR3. The CDR3 protein is CSASRSTEAFF. CDR3 nucleotides: TGCAGTGCTTCTCGGTCCACTGAAGCTTTCTTT. The chain is built from TRBV20-1 and TRBJ1-1; the D is unclear. Per germline, CDR1 DFQATT and CDR2 SNEGSKA (reference sequence). Trimming removed 5 bases from V and 4 bases from J, with 8 bases in between. This CDR3 spans 11 amino acids.

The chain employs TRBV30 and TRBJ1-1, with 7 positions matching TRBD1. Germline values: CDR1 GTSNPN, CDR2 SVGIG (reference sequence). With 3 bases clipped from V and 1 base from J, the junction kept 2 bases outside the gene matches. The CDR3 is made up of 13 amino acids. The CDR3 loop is CAWRGQSNTEAFF. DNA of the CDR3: TGTGCCTGGAGGGGACAGTCGAACACTGAAGCTTTCTTT.

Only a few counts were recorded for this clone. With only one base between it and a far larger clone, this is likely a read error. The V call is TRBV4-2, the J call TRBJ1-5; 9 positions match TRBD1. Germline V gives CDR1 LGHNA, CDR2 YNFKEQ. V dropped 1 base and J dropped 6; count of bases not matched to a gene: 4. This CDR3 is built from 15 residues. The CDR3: CASSQAGTGPQPQHF. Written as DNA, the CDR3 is TGTGCCAGCAGCCAAGCCGGGACAGGGCCTCAGCCCCAGCATTTT.

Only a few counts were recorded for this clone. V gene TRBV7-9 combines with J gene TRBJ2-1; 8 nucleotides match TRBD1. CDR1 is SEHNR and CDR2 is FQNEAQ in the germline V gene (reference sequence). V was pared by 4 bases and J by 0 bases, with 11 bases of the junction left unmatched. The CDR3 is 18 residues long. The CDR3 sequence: CASSSTGQTGASYNEQFF. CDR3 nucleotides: TGTGCCAGCAGCTCAACAGGGCAGACAGGGGCCTCCTACAATGAGCAGTTCTTC. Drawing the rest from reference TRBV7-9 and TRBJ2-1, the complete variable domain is DTGVSQNPRHKITKRGQNVTFRCDPISEHNRLYWYRQTLGQGPEFLTYFQNEAQLEKSRLLSDRFSAERPKGSFSTLEIQRTEQGDSAMYLCASSSTGQTGASYNEQFFGPGTRLTVL.

This CDR3 reads CASSLMSYRGGNQPQHF. In DNA, the CDR3 is TGTGCCAGCAGCTTAATGTCATACAGGGGAGGCAATCAGCCCCAGCATTTT. The chain uses TRBV7-6 and TRBJ1-5; 7 bases match TRBD1. Germline V CDR1 and CDR2: SGHVS, FNYEAQ. Trimming took 2 bases from V and 2 from J; bases not matched to a gene: 9. The CDR3 loop spans 17 amino acids.

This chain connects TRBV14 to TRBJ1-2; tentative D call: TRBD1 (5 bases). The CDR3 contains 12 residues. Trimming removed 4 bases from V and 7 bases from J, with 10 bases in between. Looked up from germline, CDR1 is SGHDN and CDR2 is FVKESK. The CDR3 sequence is CASSLVGVGYTF. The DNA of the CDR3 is TGTGCCAGCAGCCTCGTAGGGGTTGGCTACACCTTC.

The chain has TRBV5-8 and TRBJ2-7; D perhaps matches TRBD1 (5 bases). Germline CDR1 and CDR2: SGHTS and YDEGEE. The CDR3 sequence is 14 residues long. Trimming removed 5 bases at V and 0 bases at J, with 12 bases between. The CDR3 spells CASRVAQGSYEQYF. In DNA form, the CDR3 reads TGTGCCAGCAGGGTGGCGCAGGGCTCCTACGAGCAGTACTTC.

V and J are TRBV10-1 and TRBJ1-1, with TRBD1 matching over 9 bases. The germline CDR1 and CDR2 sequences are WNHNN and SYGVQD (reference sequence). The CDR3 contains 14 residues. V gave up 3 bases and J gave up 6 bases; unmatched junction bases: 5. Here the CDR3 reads CASSDGDRDPEAFF. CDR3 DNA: TGCGCCAGCAGTGACGGGGACAGGGACCCTGAAGCTTTCTTT.

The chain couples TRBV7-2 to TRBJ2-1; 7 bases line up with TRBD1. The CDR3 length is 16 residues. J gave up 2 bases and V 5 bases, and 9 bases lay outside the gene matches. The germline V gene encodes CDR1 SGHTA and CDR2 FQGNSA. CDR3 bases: TGTGCCAGCAGCCCCGGGACAGTACGCACCTACAATGAGCAGTTCTTC. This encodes CASSPGTVRTYNEQFF.